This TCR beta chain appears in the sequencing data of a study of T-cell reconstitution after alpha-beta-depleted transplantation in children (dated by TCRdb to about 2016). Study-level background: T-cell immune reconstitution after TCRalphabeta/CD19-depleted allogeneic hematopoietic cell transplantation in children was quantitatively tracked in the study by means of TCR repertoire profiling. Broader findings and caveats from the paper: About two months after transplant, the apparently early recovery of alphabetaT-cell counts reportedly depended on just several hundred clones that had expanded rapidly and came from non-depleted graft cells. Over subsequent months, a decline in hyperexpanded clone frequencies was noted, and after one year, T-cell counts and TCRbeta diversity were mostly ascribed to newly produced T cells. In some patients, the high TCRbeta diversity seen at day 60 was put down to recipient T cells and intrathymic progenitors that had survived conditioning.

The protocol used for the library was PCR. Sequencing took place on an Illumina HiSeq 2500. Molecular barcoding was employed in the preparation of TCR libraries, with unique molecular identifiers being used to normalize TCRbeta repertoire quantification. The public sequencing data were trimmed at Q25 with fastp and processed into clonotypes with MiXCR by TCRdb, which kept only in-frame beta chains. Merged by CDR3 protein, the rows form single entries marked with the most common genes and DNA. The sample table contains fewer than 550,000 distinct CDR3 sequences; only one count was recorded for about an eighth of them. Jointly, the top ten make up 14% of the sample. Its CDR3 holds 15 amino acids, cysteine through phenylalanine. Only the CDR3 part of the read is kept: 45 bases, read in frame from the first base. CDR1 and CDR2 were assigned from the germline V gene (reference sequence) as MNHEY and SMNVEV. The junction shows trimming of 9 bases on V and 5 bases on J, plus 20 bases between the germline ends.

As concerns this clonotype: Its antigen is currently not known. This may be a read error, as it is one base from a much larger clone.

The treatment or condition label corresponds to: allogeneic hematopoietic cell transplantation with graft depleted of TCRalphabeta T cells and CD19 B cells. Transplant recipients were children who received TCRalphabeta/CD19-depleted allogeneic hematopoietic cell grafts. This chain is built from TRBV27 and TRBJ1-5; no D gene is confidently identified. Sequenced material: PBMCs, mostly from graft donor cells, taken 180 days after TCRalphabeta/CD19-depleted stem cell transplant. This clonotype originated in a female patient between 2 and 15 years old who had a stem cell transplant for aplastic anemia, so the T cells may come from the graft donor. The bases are TGTGCCAGTCGGGCCCTTACGCAGACCGATCAGCCCCAGCATTTT. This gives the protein CASRALTQTDQPQHF.